This T cell receptor (beta chain) is drawn from a study of monozygotic twins with inflammatory bowel disease. Broader study findings: Separate T cell subtypes could not be resolved from one another. Especially where disease activity was present, IBD patients had fewer clonotypes in common with others than healthy twins did.

For every donor, one blood sample of 2 to 2.5 ml was drawn. Germline V lookup: CDR1 SGHRS, CDR2 YFSETQ. The CDR3 is 11 amino acids. TCRdb reanalyzed the 5' RACE reads and collapses them to one entry per CDR3 protein, without DNA. This listing includes some 190,000 distinct CDR3 sequences. With respect to this clonotype: What it binds is unknown.

The chain uses TRBV5-1 and TRBJ1-1; TCRdb's D call of TRBD1 is untestable without DNA. This clonotype was obtained from a human donor with ulcerative colitis or Crohn's disease, or a healthy co-twin of an affected twin (not recorded which). The sample was blood. The CDR3 is CASSEGGEAFF. The entire variable domain, with the rest obtained from reference TRBV5-1 and TRBJ1-1, is as follows: KAGVTQTPRYLIKTRGQQVTLSCSPISGHRSVSWYQQTPGQGLQFLFEYFSETQRNKGNFPGRFSGRQFSNSRSEMNVSTLELGDSALYLCASSEGGEAFFGQGTRLTVV.